The 11 T cell receptor beta chains below come from one sample, sequenced in a study of T-cell reconstitution after alpha-beta-depleted transplantation in children. Preparing the TCRbeta library involved the use of unique molecular identifiers. Each CDR3 protein is one row after TCRdb ran MiXCR on the PCR reads. The data contain 200,000 to 250,000 distinct CDR3 sequences, roughly a tenth of them singletons. The sample consisted of PBMCs from the stem cell graft donor, taken from the stem cell graft. The receptors derive from a human donor who donated a stem cell graft to a child with acute lymphoblastic leukemia.

The sample holds many counts of this clonotype. This sequence joins TRBV20-1 and TRBJ2-3; possible D gene TRBD2, 6 bases. Germline V lookup: CDR1 DFQATT, CDR2 SNEGSKA (reference sequence). Trimming took off 3 bases at V and 0 bases at J, with 19 bases between the two ends. The CDR3 is 17 residues long. The CDR3 DNA is TGCAGTGCTAGCGGTCAGGCGGAGGGGCCTAGCACAGATACGCAGTATTTT. This translates into CSASGQAEGPSTDTQYF.

The chain couples TRBV6-2 or TRBV6-3 to TRBJ2-7, with D perhaps matching TRBD1 (6 bases). Between the trimmed V and J ends, which lost 8 bases and 4 bases, there was a span of 12 bases. This CDR3 spans 12 amino acids. CDR1 is MNHEY and CDR2 is SVGEGT in the germline V gene. The DNA of the CDR3 is TGTGCCAGCGGAAGAACAGGGTACGAGCAGTACTTC. Its translation is CASGRTGYEQYF.

The sample holds many counts of this clonotype. The chain joins TRBV27 to TRBJ2-2; no reliable D call. Germline-derived CDR1 and CDR2 are MNHEY and SMNVEV (reference sequence). This CDR3 spans 13 amino acids. V shed 8 bases and J shed 3 bases, with 10 bases lying between them. CDR3 DNA: TGTGCCAGCCGTCCCCTGTACACCGGGGAGCTGTTTTTT. It translates to CASRPLYTGELFF.

The sample holds a few counts of this clonotype. The chain has TRBV12-3 or TRBV12-4 and TRBJ1-1; TRBD1 is a possible D gene (5 bases). V lost 2 bases to trimming and J lost 2 bases, with 18 bases between them. The length of the CDR3 is 17 residues. The CDR3 spells CASSLSSRYRGNTEAFF. The CDR3 DNA reads TGTGCCAGCAGTTTATCGTCTCGGTATAGGGGCAACACTGAAGCTTTCTTT.

This clonotype was counted a single time. The genes are TRBV12-3 or TRBV12-4 and TRBJ2-5; 12 positions agree with TRBD1. Trimming removed 6 bases from V and 4 bases from J; junction bases left unmatched: 6. The length of the CDR3 is 15 residues. Written as DNA, the CDR3 is TGTGCCAGCAGCCTGGGACAGGGGGCAGGAGAGACCCAGTACTTC. This gives the protein CASSLGQGAGETQYF.

This clonotype has a handful of counts. V and J are TRBV10-3 and TRBJ2-1, with D unclear. V gave up 2 bases and J gave up 8 bases, with 4 bases separating them. The CDR3 runs to 11 residues. Germline CDR1 ENHRY, CDR2 SYGVKD. Here the CDR3 reads CAISERYEQFF. CDR3 in DNA: TGTGCCATCAGTGAGCGGTATGAGCAGTTCTTC.

The rearrangement links TRBV7-9 to TRBJ2-1; 12 bases map to TRBD2. V lost 5 bases, J lost 8 bases, and 7 bases stayed unmatched. The CDR3 runs to 15 residues. Germline V gives CDR1 SEHNR, CDR2 FQNEAQ (reference sequence). The CDR3 spells CASSQLTSGGDEQFF. CDR3 coding DNA: TGTGCCAGCAGCCAACTGACTAGCGGGGGCGATGAGCAGTTCTTC.

In its sample, this clonotype was seen many times. This chain connects TRBV12-3 or TRBV12-4 to TRBJ2-2; 8 bases map to TRBD1. This CDR3 region has 14 residues. The V gene end was trimmed by 1 base and the J gene end by 6 bases; junction bases not matched to a gene: 1. CDR3 loop: CASSLGTGSGELFF. Written as DNA, the CDR3 is TGTGCCAGCAGTTTAGGGACAGGGTCCGGGGAGCTGTTTTTT.

CDR3 loop: CSASGQPGTDTQYF. CDR3 bases: TGCAGTGCTAGCGGCCAGCCGGGGACAGATACGCAGTATTTT. V gene TRBV20-1 combines with J gene TRBJ2-3, with D possibly matching TRBD2 (5 bases). CDR1 is DFQATT and CDR2 is SNEGSKA in the germline V gene (reference sequence). CDR3 length: 14 amino acids. The germline V and J ends were trimmed by 3 bases and 3 bases, with 13 bases remaining between them.

The rearrangement links TRBV5-1 to TRBJ2-7; TRBD2 matches at 9 bases. Germline assignment: CDR1 SGHRS and CDR2 YFSETQ. V gave up 3 bases and J gave up 6 bases; unmatched junction bases: 10. CDR3 length: 15 residues. The CDR3 nucleotides read TGCGCCAGCAGCTCTGGGACTAGCTTTTTCGGCGAGCAGTACTTC. This sequence encodes CASSSGTSFFGEQYF.

This rearrangement joins TRBV6-5 to TRBJ1-4, with a tentative D call TRBD1 (6 bases). V lost 6 bases, J lost 3 bases, and 17 bases lay in between. CDR3 size: 16 residues. Per germline, CDR1 MNHEY and CDR2 SVGAGI. In nucleotides, the CDR3 is TGTGCCAGCAGCTTATACAGGGAAGCGGCTAATGAAAAACTGTTTTTT. Its translation: CASSLYREAANEKLFF.